These T cell receptor beta chains were read from a single sample in a study of blood T cell repertoires in COVID-19. Generated by immunoSEQ multiplex PCR, the TCRdb table keeps only in-frame clones and is missing some. There are approximately 240,000 clones in the sample; roughly 87% occur only once, and 6% to 7% lies in the top ten. Sequenced: PBMCs or T cells enriched from blood (not recorded which). These receptors were obtained from a woman aged 30 to 39 with acute COVID-19. The CDR3 runs from the conserved cysteine through the conserved F or W. Each record gives: clone size, J gene, V gene, CDR3 protein. Size is omitted from some rows. Given values are once, few, many or a class for expanded clones.

abundance: once; j_gene: TRBJ2-1; v_gene: TRBV5-1; CDR3aa: CASSRTSGGYEQFF
abundance: NA; j_gene: TRBJ2-1; v_gene: TRBV24-1; CDR3aa: CATSDPSGSYNEQFF
abundance: NA; j_gene: TRBJ1-1; v_gene: TRBV7-5; CDR3aa: CARSLAGDTEAFF
abundance: NA; j_gene: TRBJ2-1; v_gene: TRBV7-2; CDR3aa: CASSLLPGPSYNEQFF
abundance: NA; j_gene: TRBJ2-7; v_gene: TRBV5-1; CDR3aa: CATARAGGPYEQYF
abundance: NA; j_gene: TRBJ2-5; v_gene: TRBV30; CDR3aa: CAWSRMAGGRQETQYF
abundance: NA; j_gene: TRBJ2-1; v_gene: TRBV12-5; CDR3aa: CASGLIRDRAPNEQFF
abundance: NA; j_gene: TRBJ1-1; v_gene: TRBV6-5; CDR3aa: CASSYNQGRGNTEAFF
abundance: NA; j_gene: TRBJ2-7; v_gene: TRBV6-5; CDR3aa: CASSTGGPSNEQYF
abundance: few; j_gene: TRBJ1-4; v_gene: TRBV11-2; CDR3aa: CASSLEHDGNEKLFF
abundance: few; j_gene: TRBJ2-7; v_gene: TRBV28; CDR3aa: CASSLQGPYEQYF
abundance: NA; j_gene: TRBJ1-4; v_gene: TRBV6-5; CDR3aa: CASSYAQGVEKLFF
abundance: NA; j_gene: TRBJ2-3; v_gene: TRBV3-1/TRBV3-2; CDR3aa: CASSQEWGQSTDTQYF
abundance: NA; j_gene: TRBJ2-7; v_gene: TRBV7-2; CDR3aa: CASSLGQLAVSSYEQYF
abundance: NA; j_gene: TRBJ2-4; v_gene: TRBV9; CDR3aa: CASSASGGLAKNIQYF
abundance: NA; j_gene: TRBJ2-5; v_gene: TRBV5-1; CDR3aa: CASSTRDIKETQYF
abundance: NA; j_gene: TRBJ2-5; v_gene: TRBV2; CDR3aa: CASSRDRGQETQYF
abundance: NA; j_gene: TRBJ2-1; v_gene: TRBV7-8; CDR3aa: CASSELTSGSKEQFF
abundance: NA; j_gene: TRBJ2-3; v_gene: TRBV3-1/TRBV3-2; CDR3aa: CASSHGTMSTDTQYF
abundance: NA; j_gene: TRBJ2-1; v_gene: TRBV27; CDR3aa: CASSSPIGLLHNEQFF
abundance: NA; j_gene: TRBJ2-7; v_gene: TRBV28; CDR3aa: CASSLTRRLEEQYF
abundance: once; j_gene: TRBJ1-4; v_gene: TRBV15; CDR3aa: CATSRDGRGPDEKLFF
abundance: NA; j_gene: TRBJ2-1; v_gene: TRBV19; CDR3aa: CASKGLDLLYNEQFF
abundance: NA; j_gene: TRBJ2-1; v_gene: TRBV11-3; CDR3aa: CASSLDQASGGGNEQFF
abundance: NA; j_gene: TRBJ1-6; v_gene: TRBV7-9; CDR3aa: CASSLGSSYNSPLHF
abundance: NA; j_gene: TRBJ2-5; v_gene: TRBV6-5; CDR3aa: CASSYSGRGYQETQYF
abundance: NA; j_gene: TRBJ2-3; v_gene: TRBV24-1; CDR3aa: CATSDPSSTDTQYF
abundance: NA; j_gene: TRBJ2-1; v_gene: TRBV7-2; CDR3aa: CASSLGTSGYYNEQFF
abundance: NA; j_gene: TRBJ2-2; v_gene: TRBV7-9; CDR3aa: CASSLAAGPGVGELFF
abundance: NA; j_gene: TRBJ1-1; v_gene: TRBV7-2; CDR3aa: CASSLGIRAAFF
abundance: NA; j_gene: TRBJ2-1; v_gene: TRBV3-1/TRBV3-2; CDR3aa: CASSGGANEQFF
abundance: NA; j_gene: TRBJ2-7; v_gene: TRBV7-2; CDR3aa: CASSLDRGPYEQYF
abundance: NA; j_gene: TRBJ2-7; v_gene: TRBV10-3; CDR3aa: CAISGTSYEQYF
abundance: NA; j_gene: TRBJ2-2; v_gene: TRBV7-3; CDR3aa: CASSLRGSSFSNTGELFF
abundance: NA; j_gene: TRBJ2-5; v_gene: TRBV7-9; CDR3aa: CASSLGLAGETQYF
abundance: NA; j_gene: TRBJ2-1; v_gene: TRBV19; CDR3aa: CASSRLAGGSIEQFF
abundance: NA; j_gene: TRBJ1-1; v_gene: TRBV14; CDR3aa: CASSLLLSTEAFF
abundance: NA; j_gene: TRBJ2-2; v_gene: TRBV11-2; CDR3aa: CASSLVVVPVTGELFF
abundance: NA; j_gene: TRBJ1-5; v_gene: TRBV19; CDR3aa: CASSSQRNQPQHF
abundance: NA; j_gene: TRBJ2-3; v_gene: TRBV29-1; CDR3aa: CSGQESNRDTQYF
abundance: NA; j_gene: TRBJ1-2; v_gene: TRBV5-8; CDR3aa: CASSPWTGDGYTF
abundance: NA; j_gene: TRBJ1-5; v_gene: TRBV7-8; CDR3aa: CASSLVPTGLGSNQPQHF
abundance: NA; j_gene: TRBJ1-6; v_gene: TRBV15; CDR3aa: CATTTERYNSPLHF
abundance: NA; j_gene: TRBJ2-2; v_gene: TRBV18; CDR3aa: CASSPVTGAVTGELFF
abundance: once; j_gene: TRBJ2-1; v_gene: TRBV28; CDR3aa: CASSFTGVEQFF
abundance: few; j_gene: TRBJ2-7; v_gene: TRBV6-5; CDR3aa: CASSLTSAYEQYF
abundance: NA; j_gene: TRBJ1-2; v_gene: TRBV3-1/TRBV3-2; CDR3aa: CASSQDMGTDGYTF
abundance: NA; j_gene: TRBJ1-2; v_gene: TRBV2; CDR3aa: CAITGGIAGYTF
abundance: NA; j_gene: TRBJ2-1; v_gene: TRBV15; CDR3aa: CATSRRETSGSYNEQFF
abundance: NA; j_gene: TRBJ2-7; v_gene: TRBV7-2; CDR3aa: CASSLVGQEAYEQYF
abundance: NA; j_gene: TRBJ1-5; v_gene: TRBV19; CDR3aa: CASSRGRGYNQPQHF